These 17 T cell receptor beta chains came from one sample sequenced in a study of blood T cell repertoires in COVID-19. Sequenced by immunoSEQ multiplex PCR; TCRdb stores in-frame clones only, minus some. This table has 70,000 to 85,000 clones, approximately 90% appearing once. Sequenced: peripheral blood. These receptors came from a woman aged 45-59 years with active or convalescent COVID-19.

The CDR3 DNA sequence: TGTGCCAGCAGAGCGGACGCGAGCTCCTACAATGAGCAGTTCTTC. Translated, it gives CASRADASSYNEQFF. The chain joins TRBV6-5 to TRBJ2-1, with D maybe TRBD2 (5 bases). Trimming left V 6 bases short and J 0 bases short, with 12 bases between. The CDR3 is 15 residues long. Germline CDR1 reads MNHEY; CDR2 reads SVGAGI.

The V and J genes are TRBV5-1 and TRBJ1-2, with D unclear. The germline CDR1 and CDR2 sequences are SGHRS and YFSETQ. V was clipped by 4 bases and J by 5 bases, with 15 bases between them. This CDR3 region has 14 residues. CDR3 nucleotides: TGCGCCAGCAGCCGTGGACCGGAGGAATATGGCTACACCTTC. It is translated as CASSRGPEEYGYTF.

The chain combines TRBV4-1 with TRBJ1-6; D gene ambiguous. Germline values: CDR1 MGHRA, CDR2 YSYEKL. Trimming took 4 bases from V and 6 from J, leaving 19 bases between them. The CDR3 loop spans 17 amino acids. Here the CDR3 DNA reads TGCGCCAGCAGCCCCTTCTCTCTACGGACTCCTAATTCACCCCTCCACTTT. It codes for CASSPFSLRTPNSPLHF.

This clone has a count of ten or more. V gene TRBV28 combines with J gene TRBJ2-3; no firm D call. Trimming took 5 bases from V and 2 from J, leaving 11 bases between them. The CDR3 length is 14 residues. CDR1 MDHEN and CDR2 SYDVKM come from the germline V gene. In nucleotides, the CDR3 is TGTGCCAGCAGTCCTTATGGGCCCACAGATACGCAGTATTTT. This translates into CASSPYGPTDTQYF.

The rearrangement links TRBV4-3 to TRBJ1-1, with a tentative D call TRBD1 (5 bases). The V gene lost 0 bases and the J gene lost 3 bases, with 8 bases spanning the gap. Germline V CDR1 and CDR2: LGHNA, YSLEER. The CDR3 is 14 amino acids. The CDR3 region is CASSQDWGDTEAFF. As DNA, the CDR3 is TGCGCCAGCAGCCAAGATTGGGGGGACACTGAAGCTTTCTTT.

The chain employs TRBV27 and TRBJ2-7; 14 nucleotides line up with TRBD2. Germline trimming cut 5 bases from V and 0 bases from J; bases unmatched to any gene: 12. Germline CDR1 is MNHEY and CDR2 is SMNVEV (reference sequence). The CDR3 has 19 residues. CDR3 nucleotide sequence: TGTGCCAGCAGTCCGCGGACTAGCGGGGGGCCAAGGAGCTCCTACGAGCAGTACTTC. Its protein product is CASSPRTSGGPRSSYEQYF.

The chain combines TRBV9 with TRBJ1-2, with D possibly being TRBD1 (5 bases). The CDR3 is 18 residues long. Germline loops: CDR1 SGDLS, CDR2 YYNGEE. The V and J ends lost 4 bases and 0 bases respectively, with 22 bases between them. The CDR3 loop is CASSPRGIRMRANYGYTF. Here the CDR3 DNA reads TGTGCCAGCAGCCCCCGGGGGATTCGAATGAGGGCTAACTATGGCTACACCTTC.

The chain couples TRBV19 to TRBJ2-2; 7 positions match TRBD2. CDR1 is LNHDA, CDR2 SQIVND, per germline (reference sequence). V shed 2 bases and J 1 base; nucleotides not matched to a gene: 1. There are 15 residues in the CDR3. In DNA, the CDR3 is TGTGCCAGTAGTATATCGGGGGGGAACACCGGGGAGCTGTTTTTT. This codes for CASSISGGNTGELFF.

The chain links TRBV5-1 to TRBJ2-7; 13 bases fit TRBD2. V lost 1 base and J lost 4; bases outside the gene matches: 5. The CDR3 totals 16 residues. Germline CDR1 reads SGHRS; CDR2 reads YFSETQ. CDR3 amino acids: CASSLTSGGAVYEQYF. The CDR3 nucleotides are TGCGCCAGCAGCTTGACTAGCGGGGGGGCCGTGTACGAGCAGTACTTC.

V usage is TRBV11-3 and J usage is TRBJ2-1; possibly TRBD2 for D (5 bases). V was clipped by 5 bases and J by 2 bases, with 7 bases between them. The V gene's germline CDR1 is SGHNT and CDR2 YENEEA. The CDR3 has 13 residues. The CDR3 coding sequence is TGTGCCAGCAGCCGTAGCGCCTACAATGAGCAGTTCTTC. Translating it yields CASSRSAYNEQFF. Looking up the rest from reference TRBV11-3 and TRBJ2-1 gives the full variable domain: EAGVVQSPRYKIIEKKQPVAFWCNPISGHNTLYWYLQNLGQGPELLIRYENEEAVDDSQLPKDRFSAERLKGVDSTLKIQPAELGDSAVYLCASSRSAYNEQFFGPGTRLTVL.

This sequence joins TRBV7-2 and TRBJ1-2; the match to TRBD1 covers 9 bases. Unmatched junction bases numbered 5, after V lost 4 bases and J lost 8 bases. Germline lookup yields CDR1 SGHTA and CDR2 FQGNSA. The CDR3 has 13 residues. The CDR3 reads CASSYGTGFGYTF. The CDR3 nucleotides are TGTGCCAGCAGCTACGGGACAGGGTTCGGCTACACCTTC.

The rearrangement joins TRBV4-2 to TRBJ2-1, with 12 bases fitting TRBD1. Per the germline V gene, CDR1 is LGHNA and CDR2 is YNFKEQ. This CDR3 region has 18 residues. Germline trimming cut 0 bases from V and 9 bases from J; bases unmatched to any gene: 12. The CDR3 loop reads CASSQDPLGQGARGEQFF. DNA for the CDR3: TGTGCCAGCAGCCAAGATCCACTGGGACAGGGGGCGCGAGGTGAGCAGTTCTTC.

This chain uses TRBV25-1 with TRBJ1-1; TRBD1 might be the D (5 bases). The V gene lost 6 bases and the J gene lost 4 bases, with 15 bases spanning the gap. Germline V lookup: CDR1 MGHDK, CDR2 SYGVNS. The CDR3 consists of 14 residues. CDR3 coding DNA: TGTGCCAGCAGGGAAGGGGTGGCGGGCACTGAAGCTTTCTTT. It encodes CASREGVAGTEAFF.

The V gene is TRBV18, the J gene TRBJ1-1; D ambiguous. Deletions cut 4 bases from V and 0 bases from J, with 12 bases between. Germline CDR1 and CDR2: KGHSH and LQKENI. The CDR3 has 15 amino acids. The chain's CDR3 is CASSQLNVLNTEAFF. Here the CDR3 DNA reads TGTGCCAGCTCACAACTCAACGTGCTGAACACTGAAGCTTTCTTT.

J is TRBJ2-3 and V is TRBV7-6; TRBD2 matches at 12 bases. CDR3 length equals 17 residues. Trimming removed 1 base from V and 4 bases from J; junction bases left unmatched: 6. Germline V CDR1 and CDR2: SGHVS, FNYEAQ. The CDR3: CASSLGASGGASDTQYF. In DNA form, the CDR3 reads TGTGCCAGCAGCTTAGGAGCTAGCGGGGGGGCCTCAGATACGCAGTATTTT.

CDR3 coding DNA: TGTGCCAGCAGATATTCGGGACAGGGGTCCCCCGGGGAGCTGTTTTTT. Its translation is CASRYSGQGSPGELFF. The gene calls are TRBV7-2 and TRBJ2-2, with 10 bases fitting TRBD1. J was trimmed by 6 bases and V by 6 bases; bases with no gene match: 10. The CDR3 sequence is 16 residues long. The germline CDR1 and CDR2 sequences are SGHTA and FQGNSA.

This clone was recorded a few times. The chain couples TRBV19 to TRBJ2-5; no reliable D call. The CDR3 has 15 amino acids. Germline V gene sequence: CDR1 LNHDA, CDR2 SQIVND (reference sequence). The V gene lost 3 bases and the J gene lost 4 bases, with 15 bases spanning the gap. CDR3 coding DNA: TGTGCCAGTAGTATTGTCGGTGGGCAGGCAGAGACCCAGTACTTC. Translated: CASSIVGGQAETQYF.